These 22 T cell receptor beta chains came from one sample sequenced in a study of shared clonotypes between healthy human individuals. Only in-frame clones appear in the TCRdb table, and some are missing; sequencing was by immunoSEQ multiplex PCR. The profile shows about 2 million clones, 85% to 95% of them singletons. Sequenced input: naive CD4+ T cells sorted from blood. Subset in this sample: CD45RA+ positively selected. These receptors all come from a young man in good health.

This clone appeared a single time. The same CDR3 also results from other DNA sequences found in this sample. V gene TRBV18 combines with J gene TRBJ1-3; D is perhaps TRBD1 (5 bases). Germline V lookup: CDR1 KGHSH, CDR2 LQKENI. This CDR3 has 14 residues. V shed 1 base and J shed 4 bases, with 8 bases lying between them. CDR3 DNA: TGTGCCAGCTCACCACGAGGGGCAGGAAACACCATATATTTT. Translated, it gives CASSPRGAGNTIYF. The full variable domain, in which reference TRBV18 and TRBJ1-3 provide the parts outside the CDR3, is NAGVMQNPRHLVRRRGQEARLRCSPMKGHSHVYWYRQLPEEGLKFMVYLQKENIIDESGMPKERFSAEFPKEGPSILRIQQVVRGDSAAYFCASSPRGAGNTIYFGEGSWLTVV.

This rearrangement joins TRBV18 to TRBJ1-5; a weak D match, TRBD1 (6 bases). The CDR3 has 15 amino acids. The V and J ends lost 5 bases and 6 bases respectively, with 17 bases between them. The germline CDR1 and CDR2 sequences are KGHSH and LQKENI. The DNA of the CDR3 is TGTGCCAGCTCAGAAGTCTCAGGGGTTAGTCAGCCCCAGCATTTT. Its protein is CASSEVSGVSQPQHF.

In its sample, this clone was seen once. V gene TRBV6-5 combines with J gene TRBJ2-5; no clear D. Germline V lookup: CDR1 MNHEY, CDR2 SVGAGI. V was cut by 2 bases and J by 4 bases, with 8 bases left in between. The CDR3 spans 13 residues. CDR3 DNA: TGTGCCAGCAGTTACGGACGGCGAGAGACCCAGTACTTC. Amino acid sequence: CASSYGRRETQYF.

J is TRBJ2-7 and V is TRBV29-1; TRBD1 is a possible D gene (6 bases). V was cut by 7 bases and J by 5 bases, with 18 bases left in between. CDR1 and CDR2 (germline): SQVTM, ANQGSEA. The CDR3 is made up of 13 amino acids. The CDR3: CSGSGVSGHEQYF. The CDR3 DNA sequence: TGCAGCGGATCAGGGGTTTCGGGCCACGAGCAGTACTTC.

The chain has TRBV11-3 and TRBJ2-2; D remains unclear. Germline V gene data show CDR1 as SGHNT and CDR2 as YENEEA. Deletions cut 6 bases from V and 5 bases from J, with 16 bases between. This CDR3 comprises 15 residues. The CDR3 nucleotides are TGTGCCAGCAGATCCGGGTCAGACGGAACCGGGGAGCTGTTTTTT. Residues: CASRSGSDGTGELFF.

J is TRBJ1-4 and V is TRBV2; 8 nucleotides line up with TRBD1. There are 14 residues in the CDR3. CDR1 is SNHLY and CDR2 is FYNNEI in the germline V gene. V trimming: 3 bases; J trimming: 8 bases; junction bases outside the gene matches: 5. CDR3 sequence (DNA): TGTGCCAGCAGTGAGGGACAGGCAGGGGAAAAACTGTTTTTT. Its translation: CASSEGQAGEKLFF.

The chain's CDR3 is CASSHGAYYGYTF. In DNA, the CDR3 is TGCGCCAGCAGCCACGGGGCTTACTATGGCTACACCTTC. The V and J genes are TRBV4-1 and TRBJ1-2; D may be TRBD1 (5 bases). Germline V gene lookup returns CDR1 MGHRA and CDR2 YSYEKL. The CDR3 totals 13 residues. V was cut by 3 bases and J by 3 bases, with 8 bases left in between.

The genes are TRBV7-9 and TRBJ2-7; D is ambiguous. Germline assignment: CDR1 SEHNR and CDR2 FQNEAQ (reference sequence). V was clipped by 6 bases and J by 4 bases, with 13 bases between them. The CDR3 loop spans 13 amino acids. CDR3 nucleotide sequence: TGTGCCAGCAGGCTAGGCCCAACGTACGAGCAGTACTTC. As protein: CASRLGPTYEQYF.

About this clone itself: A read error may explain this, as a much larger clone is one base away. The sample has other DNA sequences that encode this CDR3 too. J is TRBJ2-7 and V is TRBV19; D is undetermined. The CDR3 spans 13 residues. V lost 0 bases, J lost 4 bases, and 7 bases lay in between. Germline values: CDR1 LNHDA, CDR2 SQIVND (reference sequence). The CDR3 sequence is CASSIEGGYEQYF. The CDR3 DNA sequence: TGTGCCAGTAGTATAGAAGGCGGTTACGAGCAGTACTTC.

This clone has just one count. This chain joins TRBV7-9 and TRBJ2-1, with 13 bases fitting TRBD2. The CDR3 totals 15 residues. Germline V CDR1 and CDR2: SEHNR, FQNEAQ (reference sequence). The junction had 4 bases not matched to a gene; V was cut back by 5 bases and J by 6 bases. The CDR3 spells CASSPTSGRANEQFF. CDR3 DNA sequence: TGTGCCAGCAGCCCAACTAGCGGGAGGGCCAATGAGCAGTTCTTC.

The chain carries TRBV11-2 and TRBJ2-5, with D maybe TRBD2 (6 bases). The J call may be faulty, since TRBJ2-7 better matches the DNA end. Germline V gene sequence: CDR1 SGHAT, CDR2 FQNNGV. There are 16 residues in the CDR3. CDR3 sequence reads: CASSYSGAGTTYEQYF. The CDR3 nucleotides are TGTGCCAGCAGCTACTCCGGTGCGGGGACCACCTACGAGCAGTACTTC.

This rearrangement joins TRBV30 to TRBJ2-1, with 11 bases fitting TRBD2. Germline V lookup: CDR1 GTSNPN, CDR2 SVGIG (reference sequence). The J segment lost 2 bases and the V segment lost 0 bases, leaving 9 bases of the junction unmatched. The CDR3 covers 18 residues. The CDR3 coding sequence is TGTGCCTGGAGTGTAACGTTAACTAGCGGGAGAACCTACAATGAGCAGTTCTTC. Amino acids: CAWSVTLTSGRTYNEQFF.

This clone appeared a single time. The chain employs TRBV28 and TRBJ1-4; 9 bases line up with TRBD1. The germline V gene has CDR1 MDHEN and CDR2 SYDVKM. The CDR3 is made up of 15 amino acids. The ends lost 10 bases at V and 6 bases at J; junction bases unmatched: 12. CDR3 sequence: CATGPTGGADEKLFF. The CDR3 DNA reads TGTGCCACAGGGCCTACAGGGGGCGCGGATGAAAAACTGTTTTTT.

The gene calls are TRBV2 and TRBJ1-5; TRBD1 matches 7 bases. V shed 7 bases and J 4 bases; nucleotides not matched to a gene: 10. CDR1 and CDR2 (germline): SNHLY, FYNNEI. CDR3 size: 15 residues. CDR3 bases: TGTGCCAGCACCAACGGACAGGATTTGAATCAGCCCCAGCATTTT. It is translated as CASTNGQDLNQPQHF. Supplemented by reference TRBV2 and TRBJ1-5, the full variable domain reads EPEVTQTPSHQVTQMGQEVILRCVPISNHLYFYWYRQILGQKVEFLVSFYNNEISEKSEIFDDQFSVERPDGSNFTLKIRSTKLEDSAMYFCASTNGQDLNQPQHFGDGTRLSIL.

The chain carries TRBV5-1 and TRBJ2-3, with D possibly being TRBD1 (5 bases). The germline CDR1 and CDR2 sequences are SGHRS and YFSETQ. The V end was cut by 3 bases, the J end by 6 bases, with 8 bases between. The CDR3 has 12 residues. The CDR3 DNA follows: TGCGCCAGCAGCTGGGGCGACGATACGCAGTATTTT. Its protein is CASSWGDDTQYF.

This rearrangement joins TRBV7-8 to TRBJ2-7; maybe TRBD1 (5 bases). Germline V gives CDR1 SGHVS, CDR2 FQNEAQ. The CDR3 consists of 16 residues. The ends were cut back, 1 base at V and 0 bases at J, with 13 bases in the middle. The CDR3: CASSLGGQSNSYEQYF. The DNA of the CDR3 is TGTGCCAGCAGCTTAGGAGGACAATCTAACTCCTACGAGCAGTACTTC.

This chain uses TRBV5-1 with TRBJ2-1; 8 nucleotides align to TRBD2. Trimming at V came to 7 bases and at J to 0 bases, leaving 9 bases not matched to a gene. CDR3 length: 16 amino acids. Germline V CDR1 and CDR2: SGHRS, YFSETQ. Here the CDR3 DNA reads TGCGCCAGCGGCTCCAGCGGGAGTGGCTCCTACAATGAGCAGTTCTTC. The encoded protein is CASGSSGSGSYNEQFF.

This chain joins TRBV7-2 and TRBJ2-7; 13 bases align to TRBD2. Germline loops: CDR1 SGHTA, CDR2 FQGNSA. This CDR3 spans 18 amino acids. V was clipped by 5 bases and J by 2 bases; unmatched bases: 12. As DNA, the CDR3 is TGTGCCAGCAGCCGGACTAGCGGGAGCTCCCCCTCTCCCTACGAGCAGTACTTC. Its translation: CASSRTSGSSPSPYEQYF.

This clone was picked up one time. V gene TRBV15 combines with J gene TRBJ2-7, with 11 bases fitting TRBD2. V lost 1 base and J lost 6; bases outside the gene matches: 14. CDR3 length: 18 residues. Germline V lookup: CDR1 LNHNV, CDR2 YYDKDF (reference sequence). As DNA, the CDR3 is TGTGCCACCAGCAGAGCACGGCCCAGGGGGCTAGCGGGAGGCGAGCAGTACTTC. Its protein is CATSRARPRGLAGGEQYF.

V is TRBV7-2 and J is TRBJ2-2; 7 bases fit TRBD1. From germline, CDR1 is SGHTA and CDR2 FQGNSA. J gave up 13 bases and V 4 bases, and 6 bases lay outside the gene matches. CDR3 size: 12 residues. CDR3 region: CASSSRQGGLFF. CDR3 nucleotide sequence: TGTGCCAGCAGCTCTAGACAGGGTGGGCTGTTTTTT. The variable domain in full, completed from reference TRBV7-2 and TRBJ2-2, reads GAGVSQSPSNKVTEKGKDVELRCDPISGHTALYWYRQSLGQGLEFLIYFQGNSAPDKSGLPSDRFSAERTGGSVSTLTIQRTQQEDSAVYLCASSSRQGGLFFGEGSRLTVL.

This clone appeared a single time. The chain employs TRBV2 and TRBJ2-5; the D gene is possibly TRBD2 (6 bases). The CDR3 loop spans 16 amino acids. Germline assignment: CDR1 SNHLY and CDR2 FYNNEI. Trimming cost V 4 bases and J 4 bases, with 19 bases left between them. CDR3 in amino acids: CASSVAGLSSLETQYF. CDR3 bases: TGTGCCAGCAGTGTTGCGGGACTGAGCTCACTAGAGACCCAGTACTTC.

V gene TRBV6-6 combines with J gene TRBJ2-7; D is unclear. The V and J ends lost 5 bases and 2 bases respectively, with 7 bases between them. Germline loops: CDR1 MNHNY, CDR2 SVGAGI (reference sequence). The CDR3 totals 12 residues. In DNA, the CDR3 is TGTGCCAGCAGTCGCATTCCCTACGAGCAGTACTTC. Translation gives CASSRIPYEQYF.